This T cell receptor (beta chain) was observed in a study of blood T cell repertoires in COVID-19. After removal of 1 base from V and 10 bases from J, the junction contained 9 bases not matched to a gene. CDR1 and CDR2 (germline): SGHVS, FNYEAQ. The CDR3 spans 14 residues. Some clones are missing from TCRdb's copy, which holds only in-frame ones; the method was immunoSEQ multiplex PCR. Among about 130,000 clones listed, roughly nine tenths were seen once. The sample taken for sequencing was peripheral blood. The chain has TRBV7-6 and TRBJ2-7, with TRBD1 matching over 8 bases. The receptor was isolated from a man in his 60s with COVID-19, enrolled during active disease. CDR3 region: CASSLGTGPVRQYF. CDR3 DNA: TGTGCCAGCAGCTTAGGGACAGGGCCGGTTCGACAGTACTTC. Filled out from reference TRBV7-6 and TRBJ2-7, the complete variable domain reads GAGVSQSPRYKVTKRGQDVALRCDPISGHVSLYWYRQALGQGPEFLTYFNYEAQQDKSGLPNDRFSAERPEGSISTLTIQRTEQRDSAMYRCASSLGTGPVRQYFGPGTRLTVT.